The clone carrying this T cell receptor beta chain was counted only a few times. Its antigen is unknown. This sample was taken from a study of Graves' ophthalmopathy and Graves' hyperthyroidism. Study information: In this cohort's terms, stable hyperthyroidism meant no ophthalmopathy by 18 months of follow-up.

As the template, RNA transcripts were used to amplify TCR beta CDR3 regions. A first-round RT-PCR used HTBI primers, followed by a second-round multiplex PCR. TCRdb reprocessed the multiplex PCR reads via MiXCR and lists one record per CDR3 protein. The sample yields over a million distinct CDR3 sequences, 36% seen once. The CDR3 length is 14 residues. The germline V gene has CDR1 SGHTA and CDR2 FQGNSA. J lost 6 bases, V lost 2 bases, and 6 bases had no gene match. Study conclusions and caveats: Ophthalmopathy could be told apart from stable hyperthyroidism by a 13-signature model (about 90% sensitivity, about 80% specificity).

Sequencing was performed on peripheral blood or thyroid tissue (not recorded which). This clonotype was sampled from an adult man with Graves' hyperthyroidism. The chain employs TRBV7-2 and TRBJ2-7, with 8 positions matching TRBD1. CDR3 in amino acids: CASSLWQGAGEQYF. Written as DNA, the CDR3 is TGTGCCAGCAGCTTATGGCAGGGGGCCGGCGAGCAGTACTTC.